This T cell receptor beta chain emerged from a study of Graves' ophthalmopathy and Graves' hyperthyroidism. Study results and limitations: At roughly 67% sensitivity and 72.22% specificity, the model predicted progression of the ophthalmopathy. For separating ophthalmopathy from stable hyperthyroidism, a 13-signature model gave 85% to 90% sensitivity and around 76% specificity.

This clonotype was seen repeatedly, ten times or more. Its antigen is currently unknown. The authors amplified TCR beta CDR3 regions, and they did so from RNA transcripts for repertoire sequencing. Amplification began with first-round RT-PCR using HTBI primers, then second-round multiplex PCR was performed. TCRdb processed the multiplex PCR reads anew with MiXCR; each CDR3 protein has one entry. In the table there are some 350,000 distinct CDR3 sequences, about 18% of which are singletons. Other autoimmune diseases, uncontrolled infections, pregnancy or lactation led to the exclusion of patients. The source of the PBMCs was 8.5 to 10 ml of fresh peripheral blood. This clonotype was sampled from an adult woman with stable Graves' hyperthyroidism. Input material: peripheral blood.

This CDR3 reads CASRETGVARAPQYF. The DNA of the CDR3 is TGTGCCAGCAGGGAAACCGGAGTAGCTCGGGCCCCCCAGTACTTC. The chain recombines TRBV28 with TRBJ2-5, with D hard to call. Germline CDR1 MDHEN, CDR2 SYDVKM. The CDR3 extends over 15 amino acids. V dropped 6 bases and J dropped 9 bases, with 23 bases sitting between them.